This note documents a single T cell receptor (beta chain) sequence. This clone ranks as medium-sized (0.01 to 0.1%) by frequency alone, as no count is recorded. Its antigen is unknown. Receptor libraries were prepared by the immunoSEQ multiplex PCR assay. TCRbeta CDR3 sequencing was performed by Adaptive Biotechnologies. For the original study's pipeline: Repertoire similarity was assessed using the Chao-modified Jaccard index and the median clonotype overlap from 200 random subsamples at equal sample size. Similarity analyses were performed using either productive nucleotide sequences or in silico-translated amino acid sequences. Repertoires were compared using hierarchical clustering with single linkage and t-SNE, both based on Chao-modified Jaccard distances. Repertoire diversity was quantified with the Renyi index, after sample size normalisation, across a range of alpha values. Imported from immuneACCESS, the table was reduced by TCRdb to in-frame sequences with V and J called. These copies leave out some clones; in studies compared against another copy, an unresolved V gene accounts for under half, and the cause of the remainder is not known. That table is the source of V, J and clone size, and D and trimming were worked out from the DNA. The table held for this sample gives 800 to 1,100 clones. 4.4% of the sample belongs to the ten largest clones.

This entry is derived from a study of synovial regulatory T cells in juvenile arthritis (dated by TCRdb to the mid-2010s). For context, the study as a whole: Of the sequenced patients, over 5 received methotrexate, one received methotrexate plus infliximab, a few were therapy-naive, and one had no treatment information. The study compared TCRbeta CDR3 repertoires of blood iaTreg cells, other blood Treg cells and synovial fluid Treg cells from matched patient samples. Effector T cell subsets were also sequenced in this cohort for comparisons, but the Treg dataset alone covers only blood and synovial fluid Treg cells. The TCR repertoire comparisons covered Treg and Teff subsets from about a dozen JIA patients with active disease.

Summary of the overall study and its limitations: Synovial Treg cells shared more CDR3 sequences with iaTreg cells than with other blood Treg cells; Chao-Jaccard similarity confirmed closer relation. Compared with other blood Treg cells, blood iaTreg cells had lower TCR diversity, a finding consistent with antigen-driven expansion. iaTreg TCR repertoires were found to be largely private across patients and to partially overlap with synovial Teff and blood CPL repertoires.

As encoded in the germline V gene, CDR1 is MGHRA while CDR2 is YSYEKL. Counted from cysteine to phenylalanine, this CDR3 has 16 amino acids. DNA for this receptor is not on file. iaTreg cells were HLA-DR+ Treg cells, more frequent in NO ID than ID patients at Tend; hypothesised to expand during inflammation. TCR repertoire donors were about 11 juvenile idiopathic arthritis patients with active disease who had not reached inactive disease, 3 polyarticular and 8 oligoarticular. A median age of around 11 years (range roughly 2.1-25) and a median disease duration of 7 years (range 0.2-19.1) were recorded for the TCR-sequenced patients. The samples used for TCR repertoire analysis were collected at two centres in Italy. Peripheral blood mononuclear cells were separated using a Histopaque-1077 density gradient and frozen in approximately 90% FCS with around 10% DMSO.

The chain joins TRBV4-1 to TRBJ2-1; the TCRdb D gene call, TRBD1, has no DNA to confirm it. Sequencing input: Treg cells from blood. The cell subset or site label of this sample denotes: HLA-DR+ inflammation-associated blood Treg cells. This TCR was recovered from a donor under 30 with juvenile idiopathic arthritis. CDR3 region: CASSQGQAASYNEQFF.